The next 26 T cell receptor beta chains were all read from a single sample in a study of blood T cell repertoires in COVID-19. The data were produced by immunoSEQ multiplex PCR, yet TCRdb's version contains in-frame clones alone and is incomplete. In the table there are 65,000 to 75,000 clones, around 78% of which are singletons. Sample: peripheral blood. The receptors here all came from a human donor in a cohort sampled during active COVID-19.

In nucleotides, the CDR3 is TGTGCCAGCAGTGAAGGATGGGGACTAGCGGGGGCTCTCGACATCGAGCAGTACTTC. This translates into CASSEGWGLAGALDIEQYF. The chain combines TRBV2 with TRBJ2-7, with 14 bases that match TRBD2. Germline V gene sequence: CDR1 SNHLY, CDR2 FYNNEI. Trimming at V came to 1 base and at J to 6 bases, leaving 14 bases not matched to a gene. CDR3 length: 19 residues.

The gene calls are TRBV6-7 and TRBJ2-7, with D tentatively TRBD1 (5 bases). TRBV6-7 is an open reading frame whose function is uncertain. Trimming took 4 bases from V and 2 from J, leaving 12 bases between them. The CDR3 contains 14 residues. CDR3 amino acids: CASSSRTKAYEQYF. DNA for the CDR3: TGTGCCAGCAGTTCGCGGACAAAGGCCTACGAGCAGTACTTC.

This clone was detected only a few times. V usage is TRBV2 and J usage is TRBJ2-7; 11 nucleotides line up with TRBD1. From germline, CDR1 is SNHLY and CDR2 FYNNEI. The CDR3 consists of 13 residues. The junction had 0 bases not matched to a gene; V was cut back by 4 bases and J by 4 bases. The CDR3 loop is CASSGDRGYEQYF. CDR3 nucleotide sequence: TGTGCCAGCAGTGGGGACAGGGGGTACGAGCAGTACTTC.

The chain couples TRBV27 to TRBJ1-5; maybe TRBD1 (6 bases). CDR1 and CDR2 from the germline V gene are MNHEY and SMNVEV (reference sequence). V was trimmed by 6 bases and J by 4 bases, leaving 10 bases between them. The CDR3 sequence is 13 residues long. The CDR3 DNA sequence: TGTGCCAGCAGGCAACAGGGAAATCAGCCCCAGCATTTT. Amino acid sequence: CASRQQGNQPQHF.

The rearrangement joins TRBV19 to TRBJ2-6; D remains ambiguous. The CDR3 extends over 15 amino acids. The ends were cut back, 0 bases at V and 0 bases at J, with 3 bases in the middle. Germline V gene lookup returns CDR1 LNHDA and CDR2 SQIVND (reference sequence). The CDR3 here is CASSIDFSGANVLTF. The CDR3, as DNA: TGTGCCAGTAGTATAGACTTCTCTGGGGCCAACGTCCTGACTTTC.

This chain connects TRBV24-1 to TRBJ2-1, with 10 bases that match TRBD2. CDR3 length: 15 amino acids. Germline V gives CDR1 KGHDR, CDR2 SFDVKD. Trimming cost V 9 bases and J 9 bases; bases outside gene matches: 13. The CDR3, as DNA: TGTGCCACCCAGGGCGGGGCTAGCGGGAGCGGTGAGCAGTTCTTC. Protein: CATQGGASGSGEQFF.

The J gene is TRBJ1-1, the V gene TRBV6-1; TRBD1 is a possible D gene (6 bases). With 1 base removed from V and 1 base from J, the gap between germline ends came to 13 bases. CDR1 is MNHNS and CDR2 is SASEGT in the germline V gene. The CDR3 is 16 amino acids. In DNA form, the CDR3 reads TGTGCCAGCAGTGAAGGGGGGCGACGGGCGAACACTGAAGCTTTCTTT. Its translation is CASSEGGRRANTEAFF.

This clone was seen only a few times. The V and J genes are TRBV30 and TRBJ2-6; 12 bases are a match to TRBD1. J was trimmed by 2 bases and V by 7 bases; bases with no gene match: 6. The V gene's germline CDR1 is GTSNPN and CDR2 SVGIG (reference sequence). CDR3 length: 16 amino acids. CDR3 sequence (DNA): TGTGCCTCAACCGGGACAGGGGGCCCTGGGGCCAACGTCCTGACTTTC. As protein: CASTGTGGPGANVLTF.

This chain connects TRBV30 to TRBJ2-5, with D perhaps TRBD2 (5 bases). V was shortened by 7 bases and J by 2 bases, with 14 bases between the two germline ends. The CDR3 loop spans 13 amino acids. Germline assignment: CDR1 GTSNPN and CDR2 SVGIG (reference sequence). Written as DNA, the CDR3 is TGTGCCTCGCTGGGAGCCAGGCAAGAGACCCAGTACTTC. This translates into CASLGARQETQYF.

This chain uses TRBV5-1 with TRBJ2-7; 11 bases match TRBD2. This CDR3 has 15 amino acids. CDR1 is SGHRS and CDR2 is YFSETQ in the germline V gene. V dropped 5 bases and J dropped 6; count of bases not matched to a gene: 10. CDR3 protein: CASRELSGRAFEQYF. Written as DNA, the CDR3 is TGCGCCAGCAGAGAACTTAGCGGGAGGGCCTTCGAGCAGTACTTC. Full variable domain (rest looked up from reference TRBV5-1 and TRBJ2-7): KAGVTQTPRYLIKTRGQQVTLSCSPISGHRSVSWYQQTPGQGLQFLFEYFSETQRNKGNFPGRFSGRQFSNSRSEMNVSTLELGDSALYLCASRELSGRAFEQYFGPGTRLTVT.

The chain joins TRBV5-1 to TRBJ2-7; the match to TRBD1 covers 10 bases. CDR1 is SGHRS, CDR2 YFSETQ, per germline. This CDR3 is built from 15 residues. V dropped 4 bases and J dropped 6; count of bases not matched to a gene: 10. CDR3 in DNA: TGCGCCAGCAGCGAACGGACAGGGGGAGAAGGCGAGCAGTACTTC. Encoded protein: CASSERTGGEGEQYF.

The rearrangement joins TRBV4-2 to TRBJ2-2; the match to TRBD1 covers 9 bases. V gave up 1 base and J gave up 10 bases; unmatched junction bases: 19. CDR3 length: 19 residues. CDR1 and CDR2 (germline): LGHNA, YNFKEQ. In DNA, the CDR3 is TGTGCCAGCAGCCAAGGGGCCGGGACAGGGAACCCCGTTGGTGAGGAGCTGTTTTTT. As protein: CASSQGAGTGNPVGEELFF.

The chain couples TRBV5-1 to TRBJ1-1; 7 nucleotides align to TRBD1. This CDR3 has 14 amino acids. V trimming: 6 bases; J trimming: 1 base; junction bases outside the gene matches: 6. The germline V gene encodes CDR1 SGHRS and CDR2 YFSETQ. This CDR3 is CASTEQGRNTEAFF. CDR3 sequence (DNA): TGCGCCAGCACCGAACAGGGGAGGAACACTGAAGCTTTCTTT.

The chain recombines TRBV10-2 with TRBJ2-1, with a possible D match to TRBD2 (6 bases). Germline CDR1 WSHSY, CDR2 SAAADI. Trimming took off 5 bases at V and 0 bases at J, with 20 bases between the two ends. The CDR3 length is 18 residues. The DNA of the CDR3 is TGCGCCAGCAGTAGATCTTCGGAGGCTAGCGTCTCCTACAATGAGCAGTTCTTC. Its protein is CASSRSSEASVSYNEQFF.

This clone came up a few times. V and J are TRBV20-1 and TRBJ1-6, with 10 bases identical to TRBD1. This CDR3 contains 14 residues. V lost 3 bases and J lost 5; bases outside the gene matches: 1. The germline gives CDR1 DFQATT, CDR2 SNEGSKA (reference sequence). In nucleotides, the CDR3 is TGCAGTGCTAGTGGGACAGGGGATAATTCACCCCTCCACTTT. Its protein product is CSASGTGDNSPLHF.

The J gene is TRBJ2-7, the V gene TRBV7-8, with D perhaps TRBD1 (5 bases). In germline, CDR1 is SGHVS, CDR2 FQNEAQ. The CDR3 is 16 amino acids. V was cut by 2 bases and J by 4 bases, with 18 bases left in between. The CDR3 region has the DNA TGTGCCAGCAGCTTACCTGCCCAGGGCAGAATTTACGAGCAGTACTTC. It encodes CASSLPAQGRIYEQYF.

This clone was seen a few times. V gene TRBV11-2 combines with J gene TRBJ1-5, with 10 bases identical to TRBD1. The V gene end was trimmed by 5 bases and the J gene end by 4 bases; junction bases not matched to a gene: 14. Germline V gene lookup returns CDR1 SGHAT and CDR2 FQNNGV. The CDR3 is 18 amino acids. The CDR3 protein is CASSLLAAGTGVNQPQHF. CDR3 nucleotide sequence: TGTGCCAGCAGCCTCTTGGCGGCCGGGACAGGGGTTAATCAGCCCCAGCATTTT.

Only a few counts were recorded for this clone. The chain links TRBV18 to TRBJ2-1, with TRBD2 identical over 14 bases. V trimming: 5 bases; J trimming: 7 bases; junction bases outside the gene matches: 10. CDR3 size: 17 residues. Germline V gene data show CDR1 as KGHSH and CDR2 as LQKENI. CDR3 nucleotides: TGTGCCAGCTCATCAAAAACTGGGACTAGCGGGAGAAATGAGCAGTTCTTC. Amino acids: CASSSKTGTSGRNEQFF. Full variable domain (rest looked up from reference TRBV18 and TRBJ2-1): NAGVMQNPRHLVRRRGQEARLRCSPMKGHSHVYWYRQLPEEGLKFMVYLQKENIIDESGMPKERFSAEFPKEGPSILRIQQVVRGDSAAYFCASSSKTGTSGRNEQFFGPGTRLTVL.

J is TRBJ2-6 and V is TRBV27; D call uncertain. Germline V gene lookup returns CDR1 MNHEY and CDR2 SMNVEV (reference sequence). The CDR3 covers 13 residues. V was trimmed by 7 bases and J by 3 bases, leaving 7 bases between them. DNA for the CDR3: TGTGCCAGCACCGGTTTTGGGGCCAACGTCCTGACTTTC. Translating it yields CASTGFGANVLTF. Drawing the rest from reference TRBV27 and TRBJ2-6, the complete variable domain is EAQVTQNPRYLITVTGKKLTVTCSQNMNHEYMSWYRQDPGLGLRQIYYSMNVEVTDKGDVPEGYKVSRKEKRNFPLILESPSPNQTSLYFCASTGFGANVLTFGAGSRLTVL.

The rearrangement uses TRBV10-3 and TRBJ2-7; unclear D gene. The CDR3 extends over 11 amino acids. The V gene's germline CDR1 is ENHRY and CDR2 SYGVKD. V was clipped by 6 bases and J by 4 bases, with 7 bases between them. The CDR3 is CAIRSNYEQYF. Here the CDR3 DNA reads TGTGCCATCAGATCCAATTACGAGCAGTACTTC.

V gene TRBV7-6 combines with J gene TRBJ2-5; 14 nucleotides agree with TRBD2. The CDR3 is made up of 14 amino acids. Trimming cost V 4 bases and J 5 bases; bases outside gene matches: 0. Germline-derived CDR1 and CDR2 are SGHVS and FNYEAQ. CDR3 DNA: TGTGCCAGCAGCTGGACTAGCGGGAGGGAGACCCAGTACTTC. Translated: CASSWTSGRETQYF.

This chain links TRBV30 with TRBJ2-7, with 8 bases that match TRBD2. CDR3 length: 13 amino acids. CDR1 and CDR2 (germline): GTSNPN, SVGIG (reference sequence). The J segment lost 3 bases and the V segment lost 3 bases, leaving 4 bases of the junction unmatched. The CDR3 DNA reads TGTGCCTGGAGCGAAGCGGGAGTCTACGAGCAGTACTTC. It translates to CAWSEAGVYEQYF. Combining the CDR3 with reference TRBV30 and TRBJ2-7 gives the whole variable domain SQTIHQWPATLVQPVGSPLSLECTVEGTSNPNLYWYRQAAGRGLQLLFYSVGIGQISSEVPQNLSASRPQDRQFILSSKKLLLSDSGFYLCAWSEAGVYEQYFGPGTRLTVT.

This chain links TRBV7-2 with TRBJ1-2, with D tentatively TRBD1 (5 bases). This CDR3 has 14 residues. The V end was cut by 6 bases, the J end by 2 bases, with 13 bases between. CDR1 SGHTA and CDR2 FQGNSA come from the germline V gene. Written as DNA, the CDR3 is TGTGCCAGCAGTCAAGGGAGGGACAACTATGGCTACACCTTC. Translation: CASSQGRDNYGYTF. Full variable domain (rest looked up from reference TRBV7-2 and TRBJ1-2): GAGVSQSPSNKVTEKGKDVELRCDPISGHTALYWYRQSLGQGLEFLIYFQGNSAPDKSGLPSDRFSAERTGGSVSTLTIQRTQQEDSAVYLCASSQGRDNYGYTFGSGTRLTVV.

This clone was found a few times. The chain uses TRBV7-8 and TRBJ2-5, with D tentatively TRBD2 (6 bases). The germline V gene has CDR1 SGHVS and CDR2 FQNEAQ. This CDR3 contains 16 residues. V shed 5 bases and J shed 0 bases, with 16 bases lying between them. CDR3 amino acids: CASSPRSGPYQETQYF. The CDR3 DNA reads TGTGCCAGCAGCCCGCGGAGCGGGCCGTACCAAGAGACCCAGTACTTC. Variable domain in full (rest from reference TRBV7-8 and TRBJ2-5): GAGVSQSPRYKVAKRGQDVALRCDPISGHVSLFWYQQALGQGPEFLTYFQNEAQLDKSGLPSDRFFAERPEGSVSTLKIQRTQQEDSAVYLCASSPRSGPYQETQYFGPGTRLLVL.

The genes are TRBV11-2 and TRBJ2-1, with 7 bases aligning to TRBD2. J was trimmed by 5 bases and V by 5 bases; bases with no gene match: 12. The CDR3 is made up of 16 amino acids. The germline V gene has CDR1 SGHAT and CDR2 FQNNGV. CDR3 DNA: TGTGCCAGCAGCGCCGGGACTATCACCCTAAACAATGAGCAGTTCTTC. Translation: CASSAGTITLNNEQFF.

The V gene is TRBV19, the J gene TRBJ2-1; 8 bases fit TRBD2. Germline V gene sequence: CDR1 LNHDA, CDR2 SQIVND (reference sequence). With V trimmed by 1 base and J by 8 bases, 7 bases remained unmatched. The CDR3 sequence is 15 residues long. The CDR3 nucleotides read TGTGCCAGTAGTATAGGGAGCGGGAGTTTCGATGAGCAGTTCTTC. Its protein product is CASSIGSGSFDEQFF. Full variable domain (rest looked up from reference TRBV19 and TRBJ2-1): DGGITQSPKYLFRKEGQNVTLSCEQNLNHDAMYWYRQDPGQGLRLIYYSQIVNDFQKGDIAEGYSVSREKKESFPLTVTSAQKNPTAFYLCASSIGSGSFDEQFFGPGTRLTVL.